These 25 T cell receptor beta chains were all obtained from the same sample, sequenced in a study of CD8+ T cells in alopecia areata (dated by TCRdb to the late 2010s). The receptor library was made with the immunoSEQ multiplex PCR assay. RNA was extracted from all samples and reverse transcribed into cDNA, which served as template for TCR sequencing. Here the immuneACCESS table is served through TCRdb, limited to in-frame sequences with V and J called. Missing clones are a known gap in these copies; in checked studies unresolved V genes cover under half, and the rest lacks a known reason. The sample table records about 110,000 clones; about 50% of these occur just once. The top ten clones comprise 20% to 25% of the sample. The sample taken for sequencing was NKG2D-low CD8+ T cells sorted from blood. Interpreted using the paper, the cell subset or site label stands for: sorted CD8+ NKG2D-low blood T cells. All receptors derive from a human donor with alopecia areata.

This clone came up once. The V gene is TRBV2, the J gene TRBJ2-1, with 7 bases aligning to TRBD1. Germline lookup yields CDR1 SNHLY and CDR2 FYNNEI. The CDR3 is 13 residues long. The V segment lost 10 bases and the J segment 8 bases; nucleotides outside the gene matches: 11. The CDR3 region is CAKSTGFSDEQFF. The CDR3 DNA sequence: TGTGCCAAATCGACAGGGTTCAGCGATGAGCAGTTCTTC. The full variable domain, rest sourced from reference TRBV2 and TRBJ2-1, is EPEVTQTPSHQVTQMGQEVILRCVPISNHLYFYWYRQILGQKVEFLVSFYNNEISEKSEIFDDQFSVERPDGSNFTLKIRSTKLEDSAMYFCAKSTGFSDEQFFGPGTRLTVL.

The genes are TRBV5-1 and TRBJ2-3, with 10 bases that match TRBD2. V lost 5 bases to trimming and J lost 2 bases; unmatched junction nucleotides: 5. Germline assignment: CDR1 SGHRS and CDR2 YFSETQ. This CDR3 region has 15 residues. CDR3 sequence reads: CASSELAGTTDTQYF. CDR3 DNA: TGCGCCAGCAGTGAACTAGCGGGAACCACAGATACGCAGTATTTT.

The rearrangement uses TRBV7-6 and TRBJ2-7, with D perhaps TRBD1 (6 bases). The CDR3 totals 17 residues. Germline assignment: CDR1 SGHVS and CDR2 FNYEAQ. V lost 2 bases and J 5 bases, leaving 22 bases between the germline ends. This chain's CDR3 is CASSLTLPQGPLHEQYF. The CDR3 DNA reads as TGTGCCAGCAGCTTAACTCTCCCACAGGGCCCATTACACGAGCAGTACTTC.

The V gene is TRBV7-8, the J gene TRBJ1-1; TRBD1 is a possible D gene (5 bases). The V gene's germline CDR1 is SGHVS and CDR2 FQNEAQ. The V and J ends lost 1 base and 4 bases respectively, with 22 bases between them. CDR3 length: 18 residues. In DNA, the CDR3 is TGTGCCAGCAGCTTAGGGAGATTTATCAGGGAAGATGCCACTGAAGCTTTCTTT. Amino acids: CASSLGRFIREDATEAFF.

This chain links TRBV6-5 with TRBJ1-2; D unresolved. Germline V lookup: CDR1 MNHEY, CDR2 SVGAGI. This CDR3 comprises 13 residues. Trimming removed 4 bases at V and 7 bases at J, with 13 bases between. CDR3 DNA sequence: TGTGCCAGCAGTTTTATCTCTTCGGTTGGCTACACCTTC. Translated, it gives CASSFISSVGYTF.

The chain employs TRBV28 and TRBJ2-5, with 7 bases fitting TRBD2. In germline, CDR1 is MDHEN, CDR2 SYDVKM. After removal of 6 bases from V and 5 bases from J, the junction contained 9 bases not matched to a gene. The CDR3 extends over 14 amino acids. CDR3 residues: CASSWGGRRETQYF. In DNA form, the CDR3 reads TGTGCCAGCAGCTGGGGAGGGCGACGGGAGACCCAGTACTTC. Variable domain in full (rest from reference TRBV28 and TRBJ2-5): DVKVTQSSRYLVKRTGEKVFLECVQDMDHENMFWYRQDPGLGLRLIYFSYDVKMKEKGDIPEGYSVSREKKERFSLILESASTNQTSMYLCASSWGGRRETQYFGPGTRLLVL.

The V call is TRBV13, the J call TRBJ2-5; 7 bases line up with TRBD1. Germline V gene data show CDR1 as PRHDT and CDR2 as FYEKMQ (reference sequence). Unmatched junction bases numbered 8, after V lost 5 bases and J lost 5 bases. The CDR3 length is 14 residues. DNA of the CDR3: TGTGCCAGCAGCCAACCGACAGGGCGTGAGACCCAGTACTTC. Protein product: CASSQPTGRETQYF.

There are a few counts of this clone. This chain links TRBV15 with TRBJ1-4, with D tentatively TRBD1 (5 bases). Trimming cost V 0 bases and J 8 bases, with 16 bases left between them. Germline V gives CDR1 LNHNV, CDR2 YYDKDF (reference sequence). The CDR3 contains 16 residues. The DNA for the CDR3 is TGTGCCACCAGCAGAGATACGACTTTAAAGGGGGAAAAACTGTTTTTT. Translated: CATSRDTTLKGEKLFF.

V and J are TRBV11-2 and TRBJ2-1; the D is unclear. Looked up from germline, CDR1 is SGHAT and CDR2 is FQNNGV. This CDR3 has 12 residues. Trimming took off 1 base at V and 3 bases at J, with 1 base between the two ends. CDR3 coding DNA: TGTGCCAGCAGCTTAGGCTACAATGAGCAGTTCTTC. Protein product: CASSLGYNEQFF. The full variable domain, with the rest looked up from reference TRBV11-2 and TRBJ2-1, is EAGVAQSPRYKIIEKRQSVAFWCNPISGHATLYWYQQILGQGPKLLIQFQNNGVVDDSQLPKDRFSAERLKGVDSTLKIQPAKLEDSAVYLCASSLGYNEQFFGPGTRLTVL.

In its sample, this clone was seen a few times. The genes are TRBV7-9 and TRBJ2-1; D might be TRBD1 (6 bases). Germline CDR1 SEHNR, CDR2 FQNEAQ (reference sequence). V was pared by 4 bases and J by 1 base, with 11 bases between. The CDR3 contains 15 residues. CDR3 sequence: CASSYRQESYNEQFF. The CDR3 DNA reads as TGTGCCAGCAGCTACCGACAGGAGTCCTACAATGAGCAGTTCTTC.

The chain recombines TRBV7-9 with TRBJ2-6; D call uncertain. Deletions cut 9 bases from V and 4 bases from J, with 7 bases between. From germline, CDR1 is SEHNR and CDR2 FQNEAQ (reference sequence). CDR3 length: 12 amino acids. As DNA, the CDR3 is TGTGCCAGTTCCTTGGGGGCCAACGTCCTGACTTTC. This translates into CASSLGANVLTF.

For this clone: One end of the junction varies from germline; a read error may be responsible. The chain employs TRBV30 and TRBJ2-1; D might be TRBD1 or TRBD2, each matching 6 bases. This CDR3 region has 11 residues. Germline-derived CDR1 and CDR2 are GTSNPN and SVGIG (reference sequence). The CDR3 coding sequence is TGTGCCTGGAGTGGGGGGCGGGATGAGATCTTC. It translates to CAWSGGRDEIF.

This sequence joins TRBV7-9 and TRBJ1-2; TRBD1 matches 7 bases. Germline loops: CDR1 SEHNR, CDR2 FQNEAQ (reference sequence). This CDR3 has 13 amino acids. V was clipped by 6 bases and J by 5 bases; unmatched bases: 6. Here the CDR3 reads CASSWDSTYGYTF. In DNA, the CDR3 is TGTGCCAGCAGTTGGGACAGCACATATGGCTACACCTTC.

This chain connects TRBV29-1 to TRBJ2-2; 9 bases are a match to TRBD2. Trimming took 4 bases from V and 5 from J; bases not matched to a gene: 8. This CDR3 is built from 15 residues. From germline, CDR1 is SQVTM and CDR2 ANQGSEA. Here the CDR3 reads CSVVGGRGGTGELFF. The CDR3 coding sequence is TGCAGCGTTGTTGGGGGGCGGGGGGGGACCGGGGAGCTGTTTTTT.

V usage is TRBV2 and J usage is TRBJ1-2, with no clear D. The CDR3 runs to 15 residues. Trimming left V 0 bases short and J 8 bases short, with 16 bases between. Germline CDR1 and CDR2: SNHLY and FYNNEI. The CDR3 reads CASSEAPQSYQGYTF. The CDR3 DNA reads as TGTGCCAGCAGTGAAGCGCCGCAGAGCTATCAAGGCTACACCTTC.

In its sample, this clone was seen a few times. This chain's CDR3 is CASSLGASGRYF. CDR3 coding DNA: TGTGCCAGCAGCTTAGGCGCTAGCGGGAGGTACTTC. The chain links TRBV7-9 to TRBJ2-5, with 10 bases identical to TRBD2. The CDR3 has 12 residues. V was pared by 1 base and J by 13 bases, with 3 bases of the junction left unmatched. Germline V gene data show CDR1 as SEHNR and CDR2 as FQNEAQ (reference sequence).

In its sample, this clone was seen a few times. CDR3 DNA sequence: TGTGCCAGCAGTATGCCTCAACGTCTGGTCATACTAGCGGAAACAGAGACCCAGTACTTC. It codes for CASSMPQRLVILAETETQYF. V usage is TRBV28 and J usage is TRBJ2-5; 8 bases are shared with TRBD2. V shed 5 bases and J 4 bases; nucleotides not matched to a gene: 24. This CDR3 is built from 20 residues. From germline, CDR1 is MDHEN and CDR2 SYDVKM.

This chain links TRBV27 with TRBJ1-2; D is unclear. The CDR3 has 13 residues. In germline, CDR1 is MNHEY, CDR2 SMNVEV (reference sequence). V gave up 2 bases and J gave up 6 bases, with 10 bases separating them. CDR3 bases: TGTGCCAGCAGTTTAAACCCCAGCAATGGCTACACCTTC. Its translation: CASSLNPSNGYTF.

CDR3 amino acids: CASSIDLGRMNTEAFF. Here the CDR3 DNA reads TGTGCCAGTAGTATAGATCTAGGTCGCATGAACACTGAAGCTTTCTTT. The J gene is TRBJ1-1, the V gene TRBV19; no firm D call. Trimming shortened V by 0 bases and J by 0 bases, and 11 bases separated the two germline ends. Germline CDR1 is LNHDA and CDR2 is SQIVND (reference sequence). CDR3 size: 16 residues.

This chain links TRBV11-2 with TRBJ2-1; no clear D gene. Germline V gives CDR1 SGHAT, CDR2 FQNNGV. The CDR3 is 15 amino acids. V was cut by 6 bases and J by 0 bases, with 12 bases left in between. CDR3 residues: CASSSILSSYNEQFF. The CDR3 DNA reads TGTGCCAGCAGTTCCATTCTCAGCTCCTACAATGAGCAGTTCTTC.

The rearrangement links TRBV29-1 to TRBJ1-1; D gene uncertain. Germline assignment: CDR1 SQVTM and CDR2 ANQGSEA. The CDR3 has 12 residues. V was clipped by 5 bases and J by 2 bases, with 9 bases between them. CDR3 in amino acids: CSVPTRNTEAFF. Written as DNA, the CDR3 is TGCAGCGTTCCCACCCGAAACACTGAAGCTTTCTTT.

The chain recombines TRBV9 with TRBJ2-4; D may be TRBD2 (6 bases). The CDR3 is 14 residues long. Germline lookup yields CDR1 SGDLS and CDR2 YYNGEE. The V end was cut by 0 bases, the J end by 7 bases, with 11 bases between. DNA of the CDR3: TGTGCCAGCAGCGTAGGGCGGGGTATCAACATTCAGTACTTC. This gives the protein CASSVGRGINIQYF.

The CDR3 here is CASSPGTGGIYEQYF. The CDR3 region has the DNA TGTGCCAGCAGCCCGGGGACAGGGGGCATCTACGAGCAGTACTTC. This chain uses TRBV7-6 with TRBJ2-7, with 12 bases matching TRBD1. The CDR3 length is 15 residues. J gave up 3 bases and V 5 bases, and 5 bases lay outside the gene matches. Germline CDR1 reads SGHVS; CDR2 reads FNYEAQ.

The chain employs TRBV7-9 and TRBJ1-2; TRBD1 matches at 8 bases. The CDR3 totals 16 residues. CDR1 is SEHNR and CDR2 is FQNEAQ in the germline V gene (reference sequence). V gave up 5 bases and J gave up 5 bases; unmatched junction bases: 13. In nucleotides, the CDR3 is TGTGCCAGCAGCGATTTTCCGGGGACAGGTCTTTATGGCTACACCTTC. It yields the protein CASSDFPGTGLYGYTF.

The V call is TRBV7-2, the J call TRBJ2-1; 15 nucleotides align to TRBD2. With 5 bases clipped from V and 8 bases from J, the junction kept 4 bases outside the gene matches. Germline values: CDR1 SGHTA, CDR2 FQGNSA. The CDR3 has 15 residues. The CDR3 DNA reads TGTGCCAGCAGCCGGACTAGCGGGAGGGCCGATGAGCAGTTCTTC. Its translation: CASSRTSGRADEQFF.